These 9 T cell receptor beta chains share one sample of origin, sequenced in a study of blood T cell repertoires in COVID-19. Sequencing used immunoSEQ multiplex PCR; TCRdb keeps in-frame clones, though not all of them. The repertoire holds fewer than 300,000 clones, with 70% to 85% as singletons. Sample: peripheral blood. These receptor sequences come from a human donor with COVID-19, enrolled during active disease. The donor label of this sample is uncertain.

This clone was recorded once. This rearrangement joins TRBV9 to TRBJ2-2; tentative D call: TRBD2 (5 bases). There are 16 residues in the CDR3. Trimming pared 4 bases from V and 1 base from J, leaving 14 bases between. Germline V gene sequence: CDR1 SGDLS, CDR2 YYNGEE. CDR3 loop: CASSPLKGENTGELFF. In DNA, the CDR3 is TGTGCCAGCAGCCCCCTAAAGGGAGAGAACACCGGGGAGCTGTTTTTT. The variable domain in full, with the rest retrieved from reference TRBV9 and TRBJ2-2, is DSGVTQTPKHLITATGQRVTLRCSPRSGDLSVYWYQQSLDQGLQFLIQYYNGEERAKGNILERFSAQQFPDLHSELNLSSLELGDSALYFCASSPLKGENTGELFFGEGSRLTVL.

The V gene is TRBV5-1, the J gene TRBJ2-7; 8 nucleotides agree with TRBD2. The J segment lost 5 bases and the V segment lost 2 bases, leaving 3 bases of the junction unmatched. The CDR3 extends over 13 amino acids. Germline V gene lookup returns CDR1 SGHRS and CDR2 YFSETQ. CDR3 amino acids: CASSLAGADEQYF. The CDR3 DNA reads TGCGCCAGCAGCTTAGCGGGAGCCGACGAGCAGTACTTC.

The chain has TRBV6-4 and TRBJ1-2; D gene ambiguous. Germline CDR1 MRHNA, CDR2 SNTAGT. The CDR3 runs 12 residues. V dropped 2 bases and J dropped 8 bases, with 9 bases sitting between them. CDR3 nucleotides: TGTGCCAGCAGTGACCCTTACTCAGGCTACACCTTC. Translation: CASSDPYSGYTF.

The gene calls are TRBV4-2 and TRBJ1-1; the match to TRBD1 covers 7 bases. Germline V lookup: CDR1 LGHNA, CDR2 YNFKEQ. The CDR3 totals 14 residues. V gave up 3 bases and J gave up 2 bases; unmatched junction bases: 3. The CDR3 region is CASSQRQGNTEAFF. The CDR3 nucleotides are TGTGCCAGCAGCCAGCGACAGGGAAACACTGAAGCTTTCTTT.

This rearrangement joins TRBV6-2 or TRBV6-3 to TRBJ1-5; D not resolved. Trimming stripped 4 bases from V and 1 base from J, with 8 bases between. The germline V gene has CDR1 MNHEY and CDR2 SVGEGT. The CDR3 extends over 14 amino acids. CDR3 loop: CASSSPRSNQPQHF. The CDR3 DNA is TGTGCCAGCAGTTCCCCTCGGAGCAATCAGCCCCAGCATTTT.

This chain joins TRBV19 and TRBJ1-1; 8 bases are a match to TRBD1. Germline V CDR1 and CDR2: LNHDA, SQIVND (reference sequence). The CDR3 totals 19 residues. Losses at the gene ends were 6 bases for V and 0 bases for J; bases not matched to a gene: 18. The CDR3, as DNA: TGTGCCAGTAGCCCTATATGGACAGGGTGGGGAGATATGAACACTGAAGCTTTCTTT. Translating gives CASSPIWTGWGDMNTEAFF.

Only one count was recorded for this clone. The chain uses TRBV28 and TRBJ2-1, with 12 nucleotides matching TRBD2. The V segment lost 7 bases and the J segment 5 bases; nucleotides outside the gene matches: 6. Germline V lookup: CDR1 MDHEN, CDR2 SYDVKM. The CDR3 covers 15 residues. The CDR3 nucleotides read TGTGCCAGCATTGGAGGACTAGCGGGAAACAATGAGCAGTTCTTC. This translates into CASIGGLAGNNEQFF.

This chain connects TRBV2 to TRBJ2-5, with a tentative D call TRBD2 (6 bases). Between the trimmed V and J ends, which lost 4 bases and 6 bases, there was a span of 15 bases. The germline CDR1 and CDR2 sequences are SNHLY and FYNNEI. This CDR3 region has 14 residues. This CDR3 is CASSAGLAQQTQYF. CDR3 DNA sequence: TGTGCCAGCAGTGCGGGACTGGCCCAGCAGACCCAGTACTTC.

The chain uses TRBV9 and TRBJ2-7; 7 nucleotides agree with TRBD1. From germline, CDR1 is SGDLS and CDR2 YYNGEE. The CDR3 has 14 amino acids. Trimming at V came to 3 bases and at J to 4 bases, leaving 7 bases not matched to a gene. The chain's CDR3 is CASSATGTAYEQYF. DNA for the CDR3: TGTGCCAGCAGCGCAACCGGGACAGCTTACGAGCAGTACTTC.